A selection of T cell receptor beta chains follows, all from one sample in a study of T cell clones after liver transplantation. Some clones are missing from TCRdb's copy, which holds only in-frame ones; the method was immunoSEQ multiplex PCR. The repertoire consists of approximately 1,100 clones, with approximately 50% occurring once and the leading ten covering around 15%. What these receptors recognize is not known. The sample taken for sequencing was CD4+ T cells from cultured PBMCs. Every receptor here comes from a human patient who received a liver transplant. The graft donor may account for some of the T cells. The CDR3 runs from the conserved cysteine through the conserved F or W. The D gene is left open where the match is weak. Not every row has a clone size; where given, it reads once, few, many or a size class.

J: TRBJ1-6; D: -; V: TRBV19; size: once; CDR3: CASSVSDSPLHF; DNA: TGTGCCAGTAGTGTCTCGGATTCACCCCTCCACTTT
J: TRBJ2-5; D: TRBD1; V: TRBV5-1; size: -; CDR3: CASSRTGVETQYF; DNA: TGCGCCAGCAGCCGAACAGGGGTCGAGACCCAGTACTTC
J: TRBJ2-3; D: TRBD2; V: TRBV7-2; size: large; CDR3: CASSLQAGASTDTQYF; DNA: TGTGCCAGCAGCCTACAAGCGGGAGCTAGCACAGATACGCAGTATTTT
J: TRBJ1-5; D: -; V: TRBV4-2; size: -; CDR3: CASSQRGDGNQPQHF; DNA: TGTGCCAGCAGCCAACGAGGGGACGGCAATCAGCCCCAGCATTTT
J: TRBJ1-1; D: TRBD1; V: TRBV19; size: large; CDR3: CASSTTGTVMNTEAFF; DNA: TGTGCCAGTAGTACAACCGGGACAGTCATGAACACTGAAGCTTTCTTT
J: TRBJ1-2; D: TRBD1; V: TRBV6-6; size: large; CDR3: CASSYSGQGAGYTF; DNA: TGTGCCAGCAGTTACTCGGGACAGGGGGCTGGCTACACCTTC
J: TRBJ2-1; D: TRBD1; V: TRBV28; size: -; CDR3: CASRTGAYNEQFF; DNA: TGTGCCAGCAGGACAGGGGCCTACAATGAGCAGTTCTTC
J: TRBJ1-1; D: -; V: TRBV28; size: -; CDR3: CASSSGTPEAFF; DNA: TGTGCCAGCAGTTCGGGGACACCTGAAGCTTTCTTT
J: TRBJ1-2; D: -; V: TRBV18; size: -; CDR3: CASSPDSRGYTF; DNA: TGTGCCAGCTCACCGGACTCAAGGGGCTACACCTTC
J: TRBJ1-5; D: -; V: TRBV2; size: -; CDR3: CARGGRDSNQPQHF; DNA: TGTGCCAGGGGGGGTAGGGATAGCAATCAGCCCCAGCATTTT
J: TRBJ2-5; D: -; V: TRBV2; size: -; CDR3: CASKLYSGREETQYF; DNA: TGTGCCAGCAAGTTATACTCGGGGAGAGAAGAGACCCAGTACTTC
J: TRBJ1-1; D: -; V: TRBV28; size: -; CDR3: CASSLNDLVKNTEAFF; DNA: TGTGCCAGCAGTTTAAATGACCTGGTCAAGAACACTGAAGCTTTCTTT
J: TRBJ2-7; D: -; V: TRBV30; size: -; CDR3: CAWSVGRSVGSYEQYF; DNA: TGTGCCTGGAGTGTCGGCAGGAGCGTTGGGAGCTACGAGCAGTACTTC
J: TRBJ2-3; D: -; V: TRBV19; size: few; CDR3: CASSPRRTTDTQYF; DNA: TGTGCCAGTAGCCCCAGGCGGACCACAGATACGCAGTATTTT
J: TRBJ2-5; D: -; V: TRBV7-9; size: -; CDR3: CASSLMGQTETQYF; DNA: TGTGCCAGCAGCTTAATGGGGCAGACAGAGACCCAGTACTTC
J: TRBJ1-3; D: -; V: TRBV11-3; size: few; CDR3: CASSLDSGNTRSGNTIYF; DNA: TGTGCCAGCAGCTTAGATTCTGGTAACACGCGCTCTGGAAACACCATATATTTT
J: TRBJ1-2; D: -; V: TRBV29-1; size: -; CDR3: CSVSIGEGSYGYTF; DNA: TGCAGCGTTTCCATAGGGGAGGGGAGCTATGGCTACACCTTC
J: TRBJ1-6; D: -; V: TRBV28; size: -; CDR3: CASYSSLNSPLHF; DNA: TGTGCCAGTTATTCCTCTCTTAATTCACCCCTCCACTTT
J: TRBJ2-1; D: -; V: TRBV2; size: large; CDR3: CASDLSSYNEQFF; DNA: TGTGCCAGCGATCTGAGCTCCTACAATGAGCAGTTCTTC
J: TRBJ1-4; D: -; V: TRBV30; size: -; CDR3: CAWSVGNMREKLFF; DNA: TGTGCCTGGAGTGTCGGCAATATGAGAGAAAAACTGTTTTTT
J: TRBJ2-6; D: TRBD1; V: TRBV9; size: large; CDR3: CASSKDRGRAGANVLTF; DNA: TGTGCCAGCAGCAAAGACAGGGGGCGCGCGGGGGCCAACGTCCTGACTTTC
J: TRBJ1-1; D: -; V: TRBV2; size: few; CDR3: CASSEGGMNTEAFF; DNA: TGTGCCAGCAGTGAAGGGGGAATGAACACTGAAGCTTTCTTT
J: TRBJ1-4; D: -; V: TRBV5-8; size: few; CDR3: CASSLGRLREKLFF; DNA: TGTGCCAGCAGCTTGGGACGGCTCCGAGAAAAACTGTTTTTT
J: TRBJ2-2; D: -; V: TRBV12-5; size: -; CDR3: CASGLDRNTGELFF; DNA: TGTGCTAGTGGTTTGGACAGGAACACCGGGGAGCTGTTTTTT
J: TRBJ1-2; D: -; V: TRBV28; size: -; CDR3: CASSLVRGNGYTF; DNA: TGTGCCAGCAGTTTGGTGAGGGGTAATGGCTACACCTTC
J: TRBJ1-1; D: -; V: TRBV5-1; size: -; CDR3: CASSLTGTHTEAFF; DNA: TGCGCCAGCAGCTTGACCGGGACTCACACTGAAGCTTTCTTT
J: TRBJ2-3; D: -; V: TRBV2; size: large; CDR3: CASSLLAATSTDTQYF; DNA: TGTGCCAGCAGTCTCCTAGCAGCGACTAGCACAGATACGCAGTATTTT
J: TRBJ2-1; D: -; V: TRBV11-2; size: -; CDR3: CASSLDYGSAGQFF; DNA: TGTGCCAGCAGCTTAGATTATGGTTCGGCGGGTCAGTTCTTC
J: TRBJ2-2; D: -; V: TRBV28; size: large; CDR3: CASSTGELFF; DNA: TGTGCCAGCAGTACCGGGGAGCTGTTTTTT
J: TRBJ1-2; D: -; V: TRBV7-8; size: -; CDR3: CASSPSTDYGYTF; DNA: TGTGCCAGCAGCCCCAGTACGGACTATGGCTACACCTTC
J: TRBJ1-2; D: TRBD1; V: TRBV2; size: few; CDR3: CASSRGHGYTF; DNA: TGTGCCAGCTCCAGGGGGCACGGCTACACCTTC
J: TRBJ1-2; D: -; V: TRBV4-1; size: -; CDR3: CASSQDPVRIYGYTF; DNA: TGCGCCAGCAGCCAAGATCCCGTCAGGATCTATGGCTACACCTTC
J: TRBJ2-3; D: TRBD1; V: TRBV7-9; size: -; CDR3: CASSFGQGITDTQYF; DNA: TGTGCCAGCAGCTTCGGACAGGGAATTACAGATACGCAGTATTTT
J: TRBJ2-3; D: -; V: TRBV5-1; size: few; CDR3: CASSFPGVDTQYF; DNA: TGCGCCAGCAGCTTTCCAGGCGTGGATACGCAGTATTTT
J: TRBJ1-2; D: -; V: TRBV7-2; size: -; CDR3: CASSTPGGFWGYTF; DNA: TGTGCCAGCAGCACCCCTGGTGGGTTTTGGGGCTACACCTTC
J: TRBJ2-5; D: -; V: TRBV27; size: -; CDR3: CASSYQGPQETQYF; DNA: TGTGCCAGCAGTTATCAAGGGCCCCAAGAGACCCAGTACTTC
J: TRBJ2-3; D: -; V: TRBV2; size: large; CDR3: CASSTRAATSTDTQYF; DNA: TGTGCCAGCAGTACAAGGGCAGCGACTAGCACAGATACGCAGTATTTT
J: TRBJ1-2; D: TRBD1; V: TRBV7-9; size: -; CDR3: CASSISGTANYGYTF; DNA: TGTGCCAGCAGCATCTCCGGGACAGCTAACTATGGCTACACCTTC
J: TRBJ2-6; D: -; V: TRBV11-3; size: large; CDR3: CASSLGGGTGANVLTF; DNA: TGTGCCAGCAGCTTAGGGGGGGGCACTGGGGCCAACGTCCTGACTTTC
J: TRBJ2-2; D: TRBD2; V: TRBV7-6; size: once; CDR3: CASSLKRGPSGELFF; DNA: TGTGCCAGCAGCTTAAAGCGGGGGCCCTCCGGGGAGCTGTTTTTT
J: TRBJ2-1; D: TRBD2; V: TRBV30; size: -; CDR3: CAWRGEGPSISYNEQFF; DNA: TGTGCCTGGAGGGGGGAGGGGCCCTCGATCTCCTACAATGAGCAGTTCTTC
J: TRBJ2-5; D: TRBD2; V: TRBV6-1; size: -; CDR3: CASSAELAGGKTQYF; DNA: TGTGCCAGCAGTGCCGAACTAGCGGGGGGAAAGACCCAGTACTTC
J: TRBJ2-1; D: -; V: TRBV7-9; size: -; CDR3: CASGLGGNLKYRSYNEQFF; DNA: TGTGCCAGCGGTCTGGGCGGGAACCTCAAATATCGCTCCTACAATGAGCAGTTCTTC
J: TRBJ2-1; D: -; V: TRBV14; size: -; CDR3: CASSQEVVSSYNEQFF; DNA: TGTGCCAGCAGCCAAGAGGTAGTAAGCTCCTACAATGAGCAGTTCTTC
J: TRBJ1-2; D: -; V: TRBV7-8; size: once; CDR3: CASSLDRASYGYTF; DNA: TGTGCCAGCAGCTTAGACAGGGCTTCCTATGGCTACACCTTC
J: TRBJ1-1; D: -; V: TRBV10-1; size: few; CDR3: CASSDEKNTEAFF; DNA: TGCGCCAGCAGTGATGAGAAGAACACTGAAGCTTTCTTT
J: TRBJ1-1; D: -; V: TRBV19; size: -; CDR3: CASSIGGRWTEAFF; DNA: TGTGCCAGTAGTATAGGAGGACGGTGGACTGAAGCTTTCTTT
J: TRBJ2-5; D: TRBD1; V: TRBV11-3; size: -; CDR3: CASSRGGAETQYF; DNA: TGTGCCAGCAGCAGAGGGGGCGCGGAGACCCAGTACTTC
J: TRBJ1-2; D: -; V: TRBV4-2; size: -; CDR3: CASSQDPTGPSRGYTF; DNA: TGTGCCAGCAGCCAAGACCCGACAGGACCGTCTAGGGGCTACACCTTC
J: TRBJ1-6; D: TRBD1; V: TRBV7-2; size: -; CDR3: CASSLDRAGNSALHF; DNA: TGTGCCAGCAGCTTGGACAGGGCGGGGAATTCGGCCCTCCACTTT
J: TRBJ2-5; D: -; V: TRBV5-1; size: -; CDR3: CASSSTAGTVQETQYF; DNA: TGCGCCAGCAGCTCCACCGCCGGGACTGTTCAAGAGACCCAGTACTTC
J: TRBJ2-3; D: -; V: TRBV14; size: -; CDR3: CASSQDAAGTSTDTQYF; DNA: TGTGCCAGCAGCCAAGACGCCGCAGGCACTAGCACAGATACGCAGTATTTT